Sequencing of this T cell receptor beta chain was carried out in a study of cytomegalovirus exposure and HLA in healthy donors. CDR3 length equals 12 residues. V lost 0 bases, J lost 4 bases, and 5 bases lay in between. Germline V gene sequence: CDR1 SGDLS, CDR2 YYNGEE. PCR employed 60 Vbeta and 13 Jbeta primers. Sequencing was performed with immunoSEQ multiplex PCR; in TCRdb, only in-frame clones are kept and a portion is missing. The sample lists over 150,000 clones, about 71% occurring once. This receptor was obtained from a man between 50 and 59 years old in good health and CMV-seronegative. The sample consisted of PBMCs. The rearrangement joins TRBV9 to TRBJ2-7; D is unclear. The CDR3 region has the DNA TGTGCCAGCAGCGTAGGCGATTACGAGCAGTACTTC. As protein: CASSVGDYEQYF.